The T cell receptor beta chain described here comes from a study of cytomegalovirus exposure and HLA in healthy donors. Points from the study as a whole: An ancestry cluster, one associated with Asian ancestry, reportedly showed fewer N-insertions than the approximately 670-donor mean in a later analysis. Most of the CMV-associated TCR beta chains (in a later analysis) appeared to be HLA-restricted.

The PCR had 60 Vbeta and 13 Jbeta primers. Original data processing: In a later analysis, 70 million to 80 million unique TCR beta chains included roughly 11 million shared by two or more donors. Profiled with immunoSEQ multiplex PCR; TCRdb holds only in-frame clones, not every one. From that table come the V and J calls and clone size; the DNA was used to work out D and trimming. Of some 200,000 clones listed, 80% are singletons. A remark on this clone: The target antigen is unknown.

V lost 0 bases and J lost 2, with 9 bases in between. From germline, CDR1 is SGDLS and CDR2 YYNGEE. There are 15 residues in the CDR3. Regarding donors, all were healthy bone marrow donors. The chain uses TRBV9 and TRBJ1-3; D may be TRBD1 (5 bases). The sample comprised PBMCs. The sequence was collected from a boy between 10 and 17 years old in good health and CMV-seronegative. The CDR3 protein is CASSVGPGTGNTIYF. In DNA, the CDR3 is TGTGCCAGCAGCGTAGGTCCAGGGACTGGAAACACCATATATTTT.